The 15 T cell receptor beta chains presented below share a single source sample, sequenced in a study of shared clonotypes between healthy human individuals. Method: immunoSEQ multiplex PCR; TCRdb's copy keeps in-frame clones and lacks some. The sample carries 850,000 to 1,200,000 clones, approximately 72% recorded once. Material: memory CD4+ T cells sorted from blood. Subset specified: CD45RA-negative fraction. These receptors were taken from a man younger than 35 in good health.

The chain combines TRBV5-1 with TRBJ2-7; 9 bases are a match to TRBD2. The CDR3 is made up of 16 amino acids. CDR1 and CDR2 from the germline V gene are SGHRS and YFSETQ. V shed 4 bases, J shed 1 base, and the junction held 9 bases outside the gene matches. CDR3 residues: CASSPRSGGPSYEQYF. In DNA form, the CDR3 reads TGCGCCAGCAGCCCGCGGAGCGGGGGGCCTTCCTACGAGCAGTACTTC.

The chain uses TRBV7-3 and TRBJ2-7; 7 bases are shared with TRBD2. This CDR3 region has 14 residues. CDR1 and CDR2 (germline): SGHTA, FQGTGA. V was clipped by 0 bases and J by 5 bases; unmatched bases: 4. CDR3 in DNA: TGTGCCAGCAGCTTAACCCCTAGCGGAGACGAGCAGTACTTC. It codes for CASSLTPSGDEQYF. Complete variable domain (other parts from reference TRBV7-3 and TRBJ2-7): GAGVSQTPSNKVTEKGKYVELRCDPISGHTALYWYRQSLGQGPEFLIYFQGTGAADDSGLPNDRFFAVRPEGSVSTLKIQRTERGDSAVYLCASSLTPSGDEQYFGPGTRLTVT.

This clone has just one count. The rearrangement links TRBV9 to TRBJ1-1, with 8 bases identical to TRBD1. Germline CDR1 SGDLS, CDR2 YYNGEE. V was pared by 0 bases and J by 4 bases, with 11 bases of the junction left unmatched. CDR3 length equals 17 residues. DNA of the CDR3: TGTGCCAGCAGCGTAGTGCCAGGGGGCGATTTCGGCACTGAAGCTTTCTTT. Amino acids: CASSVVPGGDFGTEAFF.

This clone appeared a single time. This chain connects TRBV2 to TRBJ1-2; tentative D call: TRBD1 (6 bases). Trimming left V 2 bases short and J 8 bases short, with 15 bases between. This CDR3 is 14 amino acids long. Looked up from germline, CDR1 is SNHLY and CDR2 is FYNNEI. The CDR3: CASSENVGGLGYTF. The DNA for the CDR3 is TGTGCCAGCAGTGAAAATGTAGGGGGACTGGGCTACACCTTC.

The V call is TRBV5-6, the J call TRBJ1-2, with 7 bases identical to TRBD1. V was pared by 2 bases and J by 7 bases, with 11 bases of the junction left unmatched. Per germline, CDR1 SGHDT and CDR2 YYEEEE. The CDR3 runs to 15 residues. CDR3 residues: CASSFYSQGGGGYTF. The DNA for the CDR3 is TGTGCCAGCAGCTTCTACAGCCAGGGGGGCGGTGGCTACACCTTC.

Turning to this clone: The same CDR3 arises from other DNA sequences in this sample as well. V and J are TRBV7-9 and TRBJ2-7; D is perhaps TRBD1 or TRBD2 (6 bases each). CDR1 and CDR2 from the germline V gene are SEHNR and FQNEAQ (reference sequence). This CDR3 spans 15 amino acids. Trimming pared 4 bases from V and 3 bases from J, leaving 16 bases between. CDR3 DNA: TGTGCCAGCAGCTCCAAAGGAGGGACAAGCTACGAGCAGTACTTC. Translation: CASSSKGGTSYEQYF.

This chain uses TRBV9 with TRBJ1-3, with D hard to call. The V gene lost 3 bases and the J gene lost 1 base, with 5 bases spanning the gap. This CDR3 comprises 13 residues. Looked up from germline, CDR1 is SGDLS and CDR2 is YYNGEE. Here the CDR3 reads CASSALSGNTIYF. For the CDR3, the DNA is TGTGCCAGCAGCGCCCTTTCTGGAAACACCATATATTTT.

In its sample, this clone was seen once. The chain has TRBV10-2 and TRBJ2-7; 8 bases line up with TRBD2. V dropped 4 bases and J dropped 0; count of bases not matched to a gene: 5. The CDR3 loop spans 15 amino acids. CDR1 WSHSY and CDR2 SAAADI come from the germline V gene. CDR3 loop: CASSAGAGGSYEQYF. CDR3 DNA sequence: TGCGCCAGCAGTGCAGGGGCGGGAGGCTCCTACGAGCAGTACTTC.

The chain carries TRBV6-6 and TRBJ2-1, with TRBD2 as a possible D gene (7 bases). CDR1 and CDR2 (germline): MNHNY, SVGAGI (reference sequence). The CDR3 consists of 15 residues. Trimming left V 11 bases short and J 3 bases short, with 20 bases between. As DNA, the CDR3 is TGTGCCGTTACAGAGGGGGGGGCCAACTACAATGAGCAGTTCTTC. Translation gives CAVTEGGANYNEQFF.

This clone was counted a few times. In the same sample, other DNA sequences code for this CDR3. The CDR3 spells CASSLDERETQYF. The DNA for the CDR3 is TGTGCCAGCAGCTTGGACGAAAGGGAGACCCAGTACTTC. The chain couples TRBV7-9 to TRBJ2-5; D unresolved. There are 13 residues in the CDR3. The germline gives CDR1 SEHNR, CDR2 FQNEAQ (reference sequence). The V and J ends lost 3 bases and 5 bases respectively, with 10 bases between them.

The genes are TRBV30 and TRBJ2-7; 8 bases align to TRBD1. The germline gives CDR1 GTSNPN, CDR2 SVGIG (reference sequence). V lost 4 bases to trimming and J lost 5 bases; unmatched junction nucleotides: 13. The CDR3 spans 15 residues. The CDR3 is CAWKELGQGAHEQYF. CDR3 in DNA: TGTGCCTGGAAGGAATTAGGCCAGGGGGCGCACGAGCAGTACTTC.

J is TRBJ2-3 and V is TRBV9; D gene unclear. Between the trimmed V and J ends, which lost 2 bases and 3 bases, there was a span of 7 bases. There are 13 residues in the CDR3. Looked up from germline, CDR1 is SGDLS and CDR2 is YYNGEE. Written as DNA, the CDR3 is TGTGCCAGCAGCGTCGGACGGACAGATACGCAGTATTTT. This translates into CASSVGRTDTQYF.

The V call is TRBV5-4, the J call TRBJ2-1; D is perhaps TRBD1 (6 bases). V was clipped by 4 bases and J by 7 bases, with 12 bases between them. This CDR3 contains 13 residues. CDR1 is SGHNT and CDR2 is YYREEE in the germline V gene (reference sequence). The CDR3 loop reads CASSHQGLNEQFF. Here the CDR3 DNA reads TGTGCCAGCAGCCACCAGGGGCTTAATGAGCAGTTCTTC.

This clone was counted only a few times. The chain recombines TRBV6-5 with TRBJ2-5; D possibly corresponds to TRBD2 (6 bases). Germline V gene data show CDR1 as MNHEY and CDR2 as SVGAGI. Trimming removed 2 bases at V and 4 bases at J, with 14 bases between. The CDR3 is made up of 15 amino acids. DNA for the CDR3: TGTGCCAGCAGTTACGGGGGAAGGGGAGGAGAGACCCAGTACTTC. Its protein product is CASSYGGRGGETQYF.

This chain connects TRBV7-8 to TRBJ2-1; perhaps TRBD2 as D (5 bases). Germline lookup yields CDR1 SGHVS and CDR2 FQNEAQ. Trimming took off 1 base at V and 6 bases at J, with 10 bases between the two ends. The CDR3 has 14 residues. The CDR3, as DNA: TGTGCCAGCAGCTTAGAGGCGAGCGGCAATGAGCAGTTCTTC. This gives the protein CASSLEASGNEQFF.